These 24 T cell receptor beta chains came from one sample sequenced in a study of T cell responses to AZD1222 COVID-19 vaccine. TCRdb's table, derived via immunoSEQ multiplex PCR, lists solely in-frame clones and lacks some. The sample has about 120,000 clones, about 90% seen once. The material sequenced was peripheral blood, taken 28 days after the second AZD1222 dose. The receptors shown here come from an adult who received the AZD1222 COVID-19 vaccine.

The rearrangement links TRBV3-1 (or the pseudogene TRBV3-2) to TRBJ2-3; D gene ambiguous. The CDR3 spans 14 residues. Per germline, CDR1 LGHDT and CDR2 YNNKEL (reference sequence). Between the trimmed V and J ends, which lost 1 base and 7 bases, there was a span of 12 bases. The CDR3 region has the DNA TGTGCCAGCAGCCAAGGTCCCTCGAGCTATACGCAGTATTTT. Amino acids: CASSQGPSSYTQYF.

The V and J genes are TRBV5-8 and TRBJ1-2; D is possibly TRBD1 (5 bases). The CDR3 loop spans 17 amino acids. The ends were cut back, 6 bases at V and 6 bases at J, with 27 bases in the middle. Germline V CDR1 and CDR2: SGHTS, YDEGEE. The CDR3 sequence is CASNPIELLGTPDGYTF. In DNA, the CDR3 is TGTGCCAGCAACCCCATAGAACTCCTCGGGACTCCGGATGGCTACACCTTC. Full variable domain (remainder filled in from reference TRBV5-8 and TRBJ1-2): EAGVTQSPTHLIKTRGQQATLRCSPISGHTSVYWYQQALGLGLQFLLWYDEGEERNRGNFPPRFSGRQFPNYSSELNVNALELEDSALYLCASNPIELLGTPDGYTFGSGTRLTVV.

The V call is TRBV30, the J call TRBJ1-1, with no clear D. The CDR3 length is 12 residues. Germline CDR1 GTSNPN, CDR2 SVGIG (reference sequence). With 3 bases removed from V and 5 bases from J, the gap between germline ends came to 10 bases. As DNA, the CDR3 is TGTGCCTGGAGAAGGGTATTTACTGAAGCTTTCTTT. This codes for CAWRRVFTEAFF.

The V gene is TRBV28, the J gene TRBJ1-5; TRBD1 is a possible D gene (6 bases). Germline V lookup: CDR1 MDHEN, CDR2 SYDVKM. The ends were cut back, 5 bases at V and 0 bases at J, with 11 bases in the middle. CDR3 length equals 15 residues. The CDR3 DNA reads TGTGCCAGCAGTCCCGGGACACATAGCAATCAGCCCCAGCATTTT. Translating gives CASSPGTHSNQPQHF.

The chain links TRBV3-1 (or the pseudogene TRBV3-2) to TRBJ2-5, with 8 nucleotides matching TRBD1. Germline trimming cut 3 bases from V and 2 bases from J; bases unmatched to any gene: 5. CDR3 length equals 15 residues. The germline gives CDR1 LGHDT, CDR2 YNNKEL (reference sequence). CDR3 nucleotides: TGTGCCAGCAGCCAGCTGGACAGGGAACAAGAGACCCAGTACTTC. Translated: CASSQLDREQETQYF.

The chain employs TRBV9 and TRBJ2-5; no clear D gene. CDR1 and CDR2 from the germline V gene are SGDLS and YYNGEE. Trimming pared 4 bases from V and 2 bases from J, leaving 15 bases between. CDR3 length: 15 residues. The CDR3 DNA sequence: TGTGCCAGCAGCTTTCAAGGGAATGCGCAAGAGACCCAGTACTTC. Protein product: CASSFQGNAQETQYF.

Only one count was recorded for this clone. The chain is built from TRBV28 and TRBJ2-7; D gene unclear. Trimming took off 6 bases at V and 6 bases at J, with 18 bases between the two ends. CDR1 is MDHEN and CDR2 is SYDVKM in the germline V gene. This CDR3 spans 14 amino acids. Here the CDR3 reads CASSTIGPPPEQYF. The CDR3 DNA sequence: TGTGCCAGCAGCACCATCGGGCCGCCCCCCGAGCAGTACTTC.

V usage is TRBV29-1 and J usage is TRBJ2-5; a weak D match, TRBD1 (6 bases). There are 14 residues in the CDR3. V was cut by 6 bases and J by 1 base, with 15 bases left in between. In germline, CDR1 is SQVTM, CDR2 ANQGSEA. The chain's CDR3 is CSVTTGTSQETQYF. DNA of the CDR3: TGCAGCGTAACTACCGGGACAAGCCAAGAGACCCAGTACTTC. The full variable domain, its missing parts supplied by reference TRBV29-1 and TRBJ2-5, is SAVISQKPSRDICQRGTSLTIQCQVDSQVTMMFWYRQQPGQSLTLIATANQGSEATYESGFVIDKFPISRPNLTFSTLTVSNMSPEDSSIYLCSVTTGTSQETQYFGPGTRLLVL.

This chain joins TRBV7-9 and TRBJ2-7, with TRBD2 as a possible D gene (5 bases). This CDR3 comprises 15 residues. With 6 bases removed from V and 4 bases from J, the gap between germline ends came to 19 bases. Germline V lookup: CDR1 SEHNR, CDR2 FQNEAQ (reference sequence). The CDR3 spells CASSKLWTGEYEQYF. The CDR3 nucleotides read TGTGCCAGCAGTAAATTGTGGACCGGGGAATACGAGCAGTACTTC.

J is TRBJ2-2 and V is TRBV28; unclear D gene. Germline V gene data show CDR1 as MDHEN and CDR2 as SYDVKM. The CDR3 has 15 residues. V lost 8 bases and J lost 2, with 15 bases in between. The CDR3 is CASPNQVGNTGELFF. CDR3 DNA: TGTGCCAGCCCTAACCAGGTGGGAAACACCGGGGAGCTGTTTTTT.

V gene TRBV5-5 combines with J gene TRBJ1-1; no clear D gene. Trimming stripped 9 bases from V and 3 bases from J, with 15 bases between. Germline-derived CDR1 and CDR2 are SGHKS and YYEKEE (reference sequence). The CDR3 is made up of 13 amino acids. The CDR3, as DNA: TGTGCCACCCGAGTTTACGGGGACACTGAAGCTTTCTTT. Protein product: CATRVYGDTEAFF.

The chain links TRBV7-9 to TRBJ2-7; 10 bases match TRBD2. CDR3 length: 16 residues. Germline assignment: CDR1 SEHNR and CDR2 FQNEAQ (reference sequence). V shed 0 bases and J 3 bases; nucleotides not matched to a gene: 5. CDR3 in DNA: TGTGCCAGCAGCTTAGCCACTAGCGGGACGGGCTACGAGCAGTACTTC. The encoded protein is CASSLATSGTGYEQYF.

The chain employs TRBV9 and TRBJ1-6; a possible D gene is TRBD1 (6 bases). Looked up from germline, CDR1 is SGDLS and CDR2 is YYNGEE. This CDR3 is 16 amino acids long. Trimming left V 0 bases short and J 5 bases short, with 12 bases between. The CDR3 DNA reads TGTGCCAGCAGCGTAGGGCCAGCAGGGGATAATTCACCCCTCCACTTT. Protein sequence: CASSVGPAGDNSPLHF.

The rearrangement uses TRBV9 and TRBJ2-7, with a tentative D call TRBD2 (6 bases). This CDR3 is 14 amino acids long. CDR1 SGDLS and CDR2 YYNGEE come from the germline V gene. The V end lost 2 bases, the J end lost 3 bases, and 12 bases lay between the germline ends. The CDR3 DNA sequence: TGTGCCAGCAGCGTCTCAGCGGAGGGCTACGAGCAGTACTTC. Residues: CASSVSAEGYEQYF.

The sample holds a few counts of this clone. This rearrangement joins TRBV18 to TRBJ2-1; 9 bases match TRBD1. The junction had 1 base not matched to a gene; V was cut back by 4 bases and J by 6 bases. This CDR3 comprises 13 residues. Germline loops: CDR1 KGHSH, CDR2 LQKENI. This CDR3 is CASSQTGGNEQFF. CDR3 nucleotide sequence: TGTGCCAGCTCACAGACAGGGGGCAATGAGCAGTTCTTC.

As DNA, the CDR3 is TGTGCCAGTAGTATACCAGGGATTCGTACCGAAAAACTGTTTTTT. Translating it yields CASSIPGIRTEKLFF. The genes are TRBV19 and TRBJ1-4, with D maybe TRBD1 (5 bases). The germline V gene has CDR1 LNHDA and CDR2 SQIVND (reference sequence). V was cut by 2 bases and J by 8 bases, with 15 bases left in between. The CDR3 covers 15 residues. Full variable domain (outside the CDR3, taken from reference TRBV19 and TRBJ1-4): DGGITQSPKYLFRKEGQNVTLSCEQNLNHDAMYWYRQDPGQGLRLIYYSQIVNDFQKGDIAEGYSVSREKKESFPLTVTSAQKNPTAFYLCASSIPGIRTEKLFFGSGTQLSVL.

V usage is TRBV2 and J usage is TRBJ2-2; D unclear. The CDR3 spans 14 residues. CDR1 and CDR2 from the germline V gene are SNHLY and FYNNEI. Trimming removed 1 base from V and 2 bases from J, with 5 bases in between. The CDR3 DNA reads TGTGCCAGCAGTGAAGGGGGAAACACCGGGGAGCTGTTTTTT. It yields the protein CASSEGGNTGELFF.

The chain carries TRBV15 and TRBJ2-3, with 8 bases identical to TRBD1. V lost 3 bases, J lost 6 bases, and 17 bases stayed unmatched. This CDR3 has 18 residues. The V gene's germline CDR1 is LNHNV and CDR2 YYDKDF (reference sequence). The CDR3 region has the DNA TGTGCCACCAGCAGGGGTCTTACAGGGGGTAGCGGTTGGGATACGCAGTATTTT. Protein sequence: CATSRGLTGGSGWDTQYF. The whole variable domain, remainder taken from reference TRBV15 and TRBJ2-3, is DAMVIQNPRYQVTQFGKPVTLSCSQTLNHNVMYWYQQKSSQAPKLLFHYYDKDFNNEADTPDNFQSRRPNTSFCFLDIRSPGLGDTAMYLCATSRGLTGGSGWDTQYFGPGTRLTVL.

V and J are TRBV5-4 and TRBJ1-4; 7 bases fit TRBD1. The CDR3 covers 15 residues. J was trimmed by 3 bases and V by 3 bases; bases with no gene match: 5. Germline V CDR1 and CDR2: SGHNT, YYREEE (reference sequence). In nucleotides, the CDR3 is TGTGCCAGCAGCTCGCCGGGACAGTCTAATGAAAAACTGTTTTTT. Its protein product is CASSSPGQSNEKLFF.

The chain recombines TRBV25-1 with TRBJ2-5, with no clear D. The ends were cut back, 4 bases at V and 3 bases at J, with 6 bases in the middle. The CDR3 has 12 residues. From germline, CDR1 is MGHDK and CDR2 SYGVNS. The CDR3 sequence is CASSVRKETQYF. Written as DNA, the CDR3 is TGTGCCAGCAGTGTCCGCAAAGAGACCCAGTACTTC.

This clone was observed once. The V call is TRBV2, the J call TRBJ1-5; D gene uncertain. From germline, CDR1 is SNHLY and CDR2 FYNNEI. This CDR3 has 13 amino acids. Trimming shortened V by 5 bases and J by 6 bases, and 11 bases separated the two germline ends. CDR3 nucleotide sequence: TGTGCCAGCAGTTCTGGTCAGTCTCAGCCCCAGCATTTT. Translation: CASSSGQSQPQHF.

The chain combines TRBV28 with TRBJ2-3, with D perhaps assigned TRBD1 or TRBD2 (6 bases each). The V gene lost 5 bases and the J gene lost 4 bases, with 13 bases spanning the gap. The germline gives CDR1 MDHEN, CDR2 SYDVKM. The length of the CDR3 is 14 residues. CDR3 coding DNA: TGTGCCAGCAGTCCGGCAGGGGACTCAGATACGCAGTATTTT. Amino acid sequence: CASSPAGDSDTQYF.

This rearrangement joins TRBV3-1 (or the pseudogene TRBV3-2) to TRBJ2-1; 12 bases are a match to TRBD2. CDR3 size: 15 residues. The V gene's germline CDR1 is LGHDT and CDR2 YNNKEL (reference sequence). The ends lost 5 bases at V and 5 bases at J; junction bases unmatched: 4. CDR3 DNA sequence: TGTGCCAGCAGCGAACTAGCGGGAGGAGACAATGAGCAGTTCTTC. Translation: CASSELAGGDNEQFF.

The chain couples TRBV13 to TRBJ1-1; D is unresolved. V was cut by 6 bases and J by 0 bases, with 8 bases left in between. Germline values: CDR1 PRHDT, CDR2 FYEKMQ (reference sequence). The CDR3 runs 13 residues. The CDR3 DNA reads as TGTGCCAGCAGAGCTACAGTGAACACTGAAGCTTTCTTT. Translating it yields CASRATVNTEAFF.